The sequence of this T cell receptor beta chain was determined in a study of identical twins. From germline, CDR1 is KGHSH and CDR2 LQKENI. Losses at the gene ends were 5 bases for V and 6 bases for J; bases not matched to a gene: 15. The CDR3 sequence is 18 residues long. A universal primer site was created by template switching, with the cDNA bearing unique molecular identifiers. Each CDR3 protein gets one entry after TCRdb re-called the 5' RACE reads with MiXCR. The sample contains hundreds of thousands of distinct CDR3 sequences, approximately 6.1% of which appear only once. As to this clonotype: Its antigen remains unknown.

General observations from the study: Where beta out-of-frame sequences were concerned, excess twin sharing was weaker. Donors were not followed over many years; analysis was cross-sectional. Part of the zero-insertion signal could reflect confounding by invariant MAIT and iNKT cells.

This TCR was sampled from a man between 18 and 35 years old in good health. This rearrangement joins TRBV18 to TRBJ2-1, with 11 bases matching TRBD2. The specimen was naive T cells sorted from blood. The CDR3 coding sequence is TGTGCCAGCTCAATCCTCGGGCGCATAGCGGGAGGGACCAATGAGCAGTTCTTC. Residues: CASSILGRIAGGTNEQFF.